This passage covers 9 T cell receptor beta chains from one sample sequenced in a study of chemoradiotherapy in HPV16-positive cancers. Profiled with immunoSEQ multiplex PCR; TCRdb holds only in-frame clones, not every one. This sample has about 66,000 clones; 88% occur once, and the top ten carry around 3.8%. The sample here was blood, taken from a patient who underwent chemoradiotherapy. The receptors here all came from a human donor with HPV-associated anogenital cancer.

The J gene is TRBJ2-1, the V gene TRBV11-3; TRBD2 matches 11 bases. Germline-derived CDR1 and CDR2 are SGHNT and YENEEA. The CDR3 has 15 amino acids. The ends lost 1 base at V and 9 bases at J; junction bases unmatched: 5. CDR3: CASSLVTSGSFEQFF. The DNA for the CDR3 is TGTGCCAGCAGCTTAGTAACTAGCGGGAGCTTTGAGCAGTTCTTC.

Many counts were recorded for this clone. In DNA, the CDR3 is TGTGCCAGCAGCCCCGCAGGGGGAAATGGCTACACCTTC. It encodes CASSPAGGNGYTF. The chain is built from TRBV5-4 and TRBJ1-2; TRBD1 matches 7 bases. V was pared by 4 bases and J by 6 bases, with 6 bases of the junction left unmatched. Germline loops: CDR1 SGHNT, CDR2 YYREEE (reference sequence). CDR3 length: 13 amino acids.

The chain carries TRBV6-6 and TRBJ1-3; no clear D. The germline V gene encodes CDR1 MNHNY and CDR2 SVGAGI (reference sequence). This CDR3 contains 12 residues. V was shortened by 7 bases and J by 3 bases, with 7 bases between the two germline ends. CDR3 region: CASTSDGNTIYF. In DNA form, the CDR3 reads TGTGCCAGCACCTCGGATGGAAACACCATATATTTT.

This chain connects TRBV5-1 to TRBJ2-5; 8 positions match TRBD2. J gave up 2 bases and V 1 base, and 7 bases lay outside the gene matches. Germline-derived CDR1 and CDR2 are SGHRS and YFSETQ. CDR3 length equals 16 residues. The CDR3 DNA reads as TGCGCCAGCAGCTTGTACGGCCCGGGGGGGCAAGAGACCCAGTACTTC. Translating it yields CASSLYGPGGQETQYF. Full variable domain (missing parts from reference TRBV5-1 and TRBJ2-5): KAGVTQTPRYLIKTRGQQVTLSCSPISGHRSVSWYQQTPGQGLQFLFEYFSETQRNKGNFPGRFSGRQFSNSRSEMNVSTLELGDSALYLCASSLYGPGGQETQYFGPGTRLLVL.

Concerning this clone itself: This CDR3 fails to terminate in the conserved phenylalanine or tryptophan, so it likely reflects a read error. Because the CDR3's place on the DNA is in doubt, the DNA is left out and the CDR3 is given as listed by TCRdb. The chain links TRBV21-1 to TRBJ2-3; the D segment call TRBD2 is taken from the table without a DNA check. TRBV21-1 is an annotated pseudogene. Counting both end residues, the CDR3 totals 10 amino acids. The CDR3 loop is CASSKLAGGL.

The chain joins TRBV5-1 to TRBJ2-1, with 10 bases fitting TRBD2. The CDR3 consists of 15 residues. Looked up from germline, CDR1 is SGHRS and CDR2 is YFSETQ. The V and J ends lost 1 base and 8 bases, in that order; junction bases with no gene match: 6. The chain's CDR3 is CASSLQSGRVDEQFF. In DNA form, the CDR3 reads TGCGCCAGCAGCTTGCAAAGCGGGAGGGTGGATGAGCAGTTCTTC. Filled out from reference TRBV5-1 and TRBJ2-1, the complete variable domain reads KAGVTQTPRYLIKTRGQQVTLSCSPISGHRSVSWYQQTPGQGLQFLFEYFSETQRNKGNFPGRFSGRQFSNSRSEMNVSTLELGDSALYLCASSLQSGRVDEQFFGPGTRLTVL.

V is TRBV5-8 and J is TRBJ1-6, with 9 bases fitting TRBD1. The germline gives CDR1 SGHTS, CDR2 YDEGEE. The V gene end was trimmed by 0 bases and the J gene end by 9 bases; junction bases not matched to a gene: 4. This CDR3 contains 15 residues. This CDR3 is CASSLGTGVISPLHF. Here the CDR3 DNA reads TGTGCCAGCAGCTTGGGGACAGGGGTTATTTCACCCCTCCACTTT. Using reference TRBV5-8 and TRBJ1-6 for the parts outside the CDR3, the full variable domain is EAGVTQSPTHLIKTRGQQATLRCSPISGHTSVYWYQQALGLGLQFLLWYDEGEERNRGNFPPRFSGRQFPNYSSELNVNALELEDSALYLCASSLGTGVISPLHFGNGTRLTVT.

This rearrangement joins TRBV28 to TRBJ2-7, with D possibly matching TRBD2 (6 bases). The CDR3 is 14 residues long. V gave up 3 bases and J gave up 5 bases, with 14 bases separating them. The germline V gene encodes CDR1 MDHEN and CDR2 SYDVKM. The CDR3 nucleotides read TGTGCCAGCAGTTTTCGGGGGTCGGTGGACGAGCAGTACTTC. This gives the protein CASSFRGSVDEQYF.

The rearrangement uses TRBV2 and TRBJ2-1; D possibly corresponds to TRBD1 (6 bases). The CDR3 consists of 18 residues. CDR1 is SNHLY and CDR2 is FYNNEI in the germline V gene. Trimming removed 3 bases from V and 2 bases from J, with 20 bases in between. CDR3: CASSEGTPAMGAYNEQFF. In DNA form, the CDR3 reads TGTGCCAGCAGTGAGGGGACACCCGCGATGGGGGCCTACAATGAGCAGTTCTTC. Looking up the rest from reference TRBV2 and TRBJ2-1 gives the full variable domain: EPEVTQTPSHQVTQMGQEVILRCVPISNHLYFYWYRQILGQKVEFLVSFYNNEISEKSEIFDDQFSVERPDGSNFTLKIRSTKLEDSAMYFCASSEGTPAMGAYNEQFFGPGTRLTVL.